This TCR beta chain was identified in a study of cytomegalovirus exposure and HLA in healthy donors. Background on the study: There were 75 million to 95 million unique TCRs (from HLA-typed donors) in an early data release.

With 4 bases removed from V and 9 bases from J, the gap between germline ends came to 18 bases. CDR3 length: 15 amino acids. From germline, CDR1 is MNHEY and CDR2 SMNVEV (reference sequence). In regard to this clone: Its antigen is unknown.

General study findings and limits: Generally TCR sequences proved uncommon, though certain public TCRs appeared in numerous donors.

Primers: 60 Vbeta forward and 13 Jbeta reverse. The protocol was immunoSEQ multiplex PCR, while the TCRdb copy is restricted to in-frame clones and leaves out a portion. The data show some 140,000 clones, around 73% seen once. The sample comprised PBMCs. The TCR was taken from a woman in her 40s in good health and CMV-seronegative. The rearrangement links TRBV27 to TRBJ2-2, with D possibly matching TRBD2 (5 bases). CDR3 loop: CASSSKDSFHRELFF. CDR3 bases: TGTGCCAGCAGTTCAAAGGACTCATTCCACCGGGAGCTGTTTTTT.